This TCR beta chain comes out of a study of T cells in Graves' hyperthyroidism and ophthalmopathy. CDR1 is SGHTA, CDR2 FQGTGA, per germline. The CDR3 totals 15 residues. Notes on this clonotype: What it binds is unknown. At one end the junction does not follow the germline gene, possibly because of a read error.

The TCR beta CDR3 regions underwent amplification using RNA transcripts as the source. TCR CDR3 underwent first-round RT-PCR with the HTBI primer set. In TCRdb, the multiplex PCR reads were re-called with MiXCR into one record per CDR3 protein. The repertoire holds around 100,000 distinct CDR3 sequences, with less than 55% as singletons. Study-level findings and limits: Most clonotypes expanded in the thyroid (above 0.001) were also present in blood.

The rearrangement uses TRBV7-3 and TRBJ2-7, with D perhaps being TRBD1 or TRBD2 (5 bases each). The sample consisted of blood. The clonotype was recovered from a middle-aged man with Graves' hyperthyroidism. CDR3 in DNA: TGTGCCAGCAGCCGGGACGGTTACACTACCGGGGAGCTGTACTTC. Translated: CASSRDGYTTGELYF.